The T cell receptor (beta chain) under discussion was sequenced for a study of human T cells and chemical hapten exposure. V was pared by 2 bases and J by 3 bases, with 13 bases between. Germline CDR1 KGHDR, CDR2 SFDVKD. The CDR3 consists of 15 residues. Individual cDNA molecules each carried unique molecular identifiers attached by the library. Each CDR3 protein gets one entry after TCRdb re-called the RACE reads with MiXCR. Of approximately 84,000 distinct CDR3 sequences listed, 9.5% to 13% are singletons. Time point defined: patch test 2, 6 weeks after DPC sensitization. Treatment described: therapeutic diphenylcyclopropenone sensitization with weekly scalp DPC. Ahead of applying each patch test, blood was sampled. The sample holds many counts of this clonotype.

The material sequenced was whole blood, taken in connection with sensitization to the hapten diphenylcyclopropenone (DPC). The rearrangement uses TRBV24-1 and TRBJ2-7, with D perhaps TRBD1 (6 bases). This clonotype originated in a woman between 25 and 40 years old with alopecia areata. Some clones in this sample may be carry-over from other donors' samples. CDR3 nucleotide sequence: TGTGCCACCAGTGATTCTGCCGGGACAAGCTACGAGCAGTACTTC. Translated: CATSDSAGTSYEQYF.